This record covers a single T cell receptor (beta chain). This may arise from a read error, as a much more abundant clone is one base away. This CDR3 is missing its conserved last phenylalanine or tryptophan, likely due to a read error. These data belong to a study of molecular identifiers for immune sequencing clone quantification. At the level of the study: RNA, taken in replicates from approximately 20,000 or 100,000 naive CD8 cells, was split five ways, with four sequenced.

Methods described previously were used for bulk TCR libraries, and listed TCR primers were applied. MiXCR, applied by TCRdb to the PCR reads, yields one record per CDR3 protein. The sample shows about half a million distinct CDR3 sequences, roughly 25% of them seen only once. This CDR3 region has 14 residues. Germline V CDR1 and CDR2: LGHNA, YSLEER. V lost 0 bases to trimming and J lost 3 bases, with 7 bases between them. The rearrangement joins TRBV4-3 to TRBJ2-3; D not resolved. The receptor's source is a human donor in good health. Some libraries in this study had Jurkat cell RNA spiked in. Source material: naive CD8+ T cells from blood, with Jurkat cell RNA spiked in. The subset denotes: FACS-sorted CD8+CD4-CCR7+CD45RA+ naive T cells. CDR3 DNA sequence: TGCGCCAGCAGCCAAGAGTTTGCTACAGATACGCAGTATGTT. Translation: CASSQEFATDTQYV.